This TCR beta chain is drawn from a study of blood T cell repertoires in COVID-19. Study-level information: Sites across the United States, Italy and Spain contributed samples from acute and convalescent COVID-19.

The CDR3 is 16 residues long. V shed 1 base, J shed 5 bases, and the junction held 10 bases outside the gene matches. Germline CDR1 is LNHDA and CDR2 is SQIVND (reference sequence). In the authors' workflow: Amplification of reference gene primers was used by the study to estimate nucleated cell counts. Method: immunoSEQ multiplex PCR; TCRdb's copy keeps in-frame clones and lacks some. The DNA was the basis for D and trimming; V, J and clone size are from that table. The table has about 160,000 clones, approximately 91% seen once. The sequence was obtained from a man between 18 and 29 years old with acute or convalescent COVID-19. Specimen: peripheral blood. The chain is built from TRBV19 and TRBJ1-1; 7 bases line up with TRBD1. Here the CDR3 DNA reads TGTGCCAGTAGTATAGTTACGAGGGGGCTGAGGACTGAAGCTTTCTTT. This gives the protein CASSIVTRGLRTEAFF.